Each of the 15 T cell receptor beta chains below was sequenced from the same sample in a study of post-analysis software for immune sequencing data. The study's findings and limits: Comparison of patients with controls showed five TRBV segments more frequent in patients, TRBV5-6, TRBV5-1 and TRBV20-1 among them.

TCR beta cDNA libraries had unique molecular identifiers. TCRdb re-derived calls from the PCR reads in MiXCR, one entry per CDR3 protein. The table has hundreds of thousands of distinct CDR3 sequences, 25% to 30% seen once. No antigens are known for them. The sequenced material came from blood. Receptor source: a girl aged 10 to 17 with multiple sclerosis.

This clonotype was seen a few times. The chain links TRBV6-5 to TRBJ2-5; 7 nucleotides agree with TRBD2. V shed 3 bases and J 5 bases; nucleotides not matched to a gene: 12. CDR3 length: 16 residues. CDR1 is MNHEY, CDR2 SVGAGI, per germline. In DNA form, the CDR3 reads TGTGCCAGCAGTTATGGTACTGGACTAGGATATGAGACCCAGTACTTC. Amino acid sequence: CASSYGTGLGYETQYF.

This clonotype was seen only a few times. This rearrangement joins TRBV10-2 to TRBJ1-5; D unclear. V was clipped by 0 bases and J by 9 bases, with 9 bases between them. Germline V gene lookup returns CDR1 WSHSY and CDR2 SAAADI. This CDR3 is built from 13 residues. The CDR3 spells CASSESYRWPQHF. The CDR3 region has the DNA TGCGCCAGCAGTGAGTCTTACCGATGGCCCCAGCATTTT.

This clonotype was counted only a few times. The V call is TRBV7-9, the J call TRBJ2-7; 8 nucleotides match TRBD1. Germline assignment: CDR1 SEHNR and CDR2 FQNEAQ (reference sequence). There are 17 residues in the CDR3. Losses at the gene ends were 5 bases for V and 0 bases for J; bases not matched to a gene: 12. The CDR3 here is CASSPARVDRVSYEQYF. CDR3 nucleotide sequence: TGTGCCAGCAGCCCTGCCAGAGTGGACAGGGTCTCCTACGAGCAGTACTTC.

This chain joins TRBV28 and TRBJ2-5; the match to TRBD2 covers 8 bases. CDR3 length: 13 residues. Losses at the gene ends were 5 bases for V and 4 bases for J; bases not matched to a gene: 3. Per the germline V gene, CDR1 is MDHEN and CDR2 is SYDVKM. CDR3 sequence (DNA): TGTGCCAGCAGTAAGCGGGAGCGAGAGACCCAGTACTTC. Encoded protein: CASSKRERETQYF.

The sample holds a few counts of this clonotype. The chain joins TRBV29-1 to TRBJ2-1, with TRBD2 as a possible D gene (5 bases). Trimming removed 1 base at V and 9 bases at J, with 10 bases between. This CDR3 spans 12 amino acids. Germline V gene lookup returns CDR1 SQVTM and CDR2 ANQGSEA. CDR3 amino acids: CSVEGEWGEQFF. The CDR3 nucleotides read TGCAGCGTTGAAGGGGAGTGGGGTGAGCAGTTCTTC.

With regard to this clonotype: This could be a read error, since a much larger clone is one nucleotide away. This chain links TRBV29-1 with TRBJ2-7, with D uncertain. This CDR3 is 11 amino acids long. The V end lost 2 bases, the J end lost 3 bases, and 5 bases lay between the germline ends. Germline CDR1 SQVTM, CDR2 ANQGSEA. The CDR3 bases are TGCAGCGTTGAACAGTGCTACGAGCAGTACTTC. It translates to CSVEQCYEQYF.

This clonotype was seen more than once but under ten times. The chain is built from TRBV12-3 or TRBV12-4 and TRBJ2-7; D not certain. Trimming cost V 1 base and J 4 bases, with 11 bases left between them. The CDR3 runs 14 residues. The CDR3 sequence is CASSLEVSAYEQYF. CDR3 bases: TGTGCCAGCAGTTTAGAGGTCTCGGCATACGAGCAGTACTTC.

The chain links TRBV29-1 to TRBJ1-1; a possible D gene is TRBD1 (5 bases). The germline V gene encodes CDR1 SQVTM and CDR2 ANQGSEA. The length of the CDR3 is 12 residues. V dropped 6 bases and J dropped 4 bases, with 12 bases sitting between them. Written as DNA, the CDR3 is TGCAGCGTCCCAGGGTTGAGCACTGAAGCTTTCTTT. It codes for CSVPGLSTEAFF.

This clonotype was seen just once. This rearrangement joins TRBV24-1 to TRBJ2-6; D not resolved. With 2 bases removed from V and 0 bases from J, the gap between germline ends came to 7 bases. The CDR3 contains 16 residues. Germline CDR1 and CDR2: KGHDR and SFDVKD. In nucleotides, the CDR3 is TGTGCCACCAGTGATTCGGAGAGCTCTGGGGCCAACGTCCTGACTTTC. It encodes CATSDSESSGANVLTF.

The gene calls are TRBV28 and TRBJ2-1, with TRBD2 matching over 8 bases. V shed 6 bases, J shed 9 bases, and the junction held 13 bases outside the gene matches. The germline gives CDR1 MDHEN, CDR2 SYDVKM. The CDR3 has 15 residues. The CDR3 spells CASSPGPAGGGEQFF. As DNA, the CDR3 is TGTGCCAGCAGCCCGGGGCCGGCGGGGGGTGGTGAGCAGTTCTTC.

This clonotype was detected many times. The chain carries TRBV27 and TRBJ2-1; 9 nucleotides agree with TRBD1. The trim removed 6 bases at V and 3 bases at J, leaving 6 bases unmatched. The germline gives CDR1 MNHEY, CDR2 SMNVEV (reference sequence). The CDR3 has 15 amino acids. CDR3 DNA: TGTGCCAGCAGGGTGAGGGGACAGGGCTACAATGAGCAGTTCTTC. Protein sequence: CASRVRGQGYNEQFF.

The chain couples TRBV20-1 to TRBJ1-5, with TRBD1 matching over 7 bases. The CDR3 is made up of 16 amino acids. In germline, CDR1 is DFQATT, CDR2 SNEGSKA (reference sequence). Trimming at V came to 6 bases and at J to 2 bases, leaving 13 bases not matched to a gene. The CDR3 DNA reads TGCAGTGCCGACCTCGGACCCAGGGGGGGCAATCAGCCCCAGCATTTT. Amino acid sequence: CSADLGPRGGNQPQHF.

Only a few counts were recorded for this clonotype. The rearrangement links TRBV29-1 to TRBJ2-7, with a weak D call TRBD1 (5 bases). Per germline, CDR1 SQVTM and CDR2 ANQGSEA. V lost 1 base to trimming and J lost 3 bases, with 10 bases between them. There are 13 residues in the CDR3. The CDR3 loop reads CSVEGGQGYEQYF. For the CDR3, the DNA is TGCAGCGTTGAAGGTGGGCAGGGCTACGAGCAGTACTTC.

This clonotype occurred many times. V is TRBV29-1 and J is TRBJ2-6; 7 nucleotides align to TRBD1. From germline, CDR1 is SQVTM and CDR2 ANQGSEA. V was clipped by 6 bases and J by 2 bases; unmatched bases: 7. This CDR3 contains 15 residues. CDR3 DNA sequence: TGCAGCGTCGCGAACACAGGGGCTGGGGCCAACGTCCTGACTTTC. Translating it yields CSVANTGAGANVLTF.

This clonotype was observed a few times. The chain uses TRBV20-1 and TRBJ2-7; D not resolved. Germline CDR1 is DFQATT and CDR2 is SNEGSKA (reference sequence). The CDR3 totals 13 residues. The CDR3 DNA sequence: TGCAGCCCTAGGGCCAGCGACTCCTACGAGCAGTACTTC. Protein product: CSPRASDSYEQYF.